This TCR beta chain was recovered during a study of T-cell memory formation after mild COVID-19. This clonotype was observed at least ten times. 5'RACE, which relied on constant-segment primers, yielded TCR alpha and TCR beta cDNA libraries carrying sample barcodes and UMIs. TCRdb itself ran the 5' RACE reads through MiXCR, one entry per CDR3 protein. Here the sample spans about 250,000 distinct CDR3 sequences, approximately 15% being singletons. Input material: PBMCs or a T cell subset sorted from them (not recorded which). The source of this sequence is an adult woman who had mild COVID-19 (a few samples of this study predate the infection). Cell type and time point are not known.

Written as DNA, the CDR3 is TGTGCCAGCAGCGTATCCATATCGGGGACCGGGGAGCTGTTTTTT. Its translation is CASSVSISGTGELFF. The chain has TRBV9 and TRBJ2-2, with D perhaps matching TRBD2 (5 bases). V was clipped by 1 base and J by 5 bases, with 12 bases between them. Germline-derived CDR1 and CDR2 are SGDLS and YYNGEE. This CDR3 comprises 15 residues.